The entry that follows covers one T cell receptor (beta chain) sequence. The entry originates in a study of shared clonotypes between healthy human individuals. This was a deep-level run. Repertoires were generated with immunoSEQ multiplex PCR, while TCRdb's copy carries only in-frame clones and drops some. The sample carries about 2.4 million clones, roughly nine tenths recorded once. V shed 5 bases and J shed 3 bases, with 14 bases lying between them. CDR1 and CDR2 (germline): MNHNY, SVGAGI (reference sequence). The CDR3 spans 14 residues. V usage is TRBV6-6 and J usage is TRBJ2-7; tentatively, D is TRBD1 or TRBD2 (5 bases each). Sequencing was performed on naive CD4+ T cells sorted from blood. Subset in this sample: CD45RA+ positively selected. The receptor's source is a man younger than 35 in good health. CDR3 sequence reads: CASSRGVGDYEQYF. CDR3 coding DNA: TGTGCCAGCAGTCGAGGGGTAGGGGACTACGAGCAGTACTTC.